The clone carrying this TCR beta chain was seen only a few times. Its specificity is not known. This specimen comes from a study of cytomegalovirus exposure and HLA in healthy donors. At the level of the study: HLA-typed donors contributed some 85 million unique TCRs, which were held in an early data release. Whole-study results and caveats: Several of the most significant clusters appeared, in a later analysis, to be linked to common viral pathogens. Solely CMV serostatus was available to characterize immune exposure.

The germline CDR1 and CDR2 sequences are SEHNR and FQNEAQ (reference sequence). The CDR3 spans 14 residues. The trim removed 5 bases at V and 7 bases at J, leaving 9 bases unmatched. The PCR contained 60 Vbeta and 13 Jbeta primers. Sequenced by immunoSEQ multiplex PCR; TCRdb stores in-frame clones only, minus some. The table lists some 200,000 clones, approximately 70% of them singletons, with about 2.5% in the top ten. The sequence was collected from a man aged 35 to 55 in good health and CMV-seropositive. The specimen was PBMCs. The V gene is TRBV7-9, the J gene TRBJ2-7, with TRBD1 identical over 9 bases. For the CDR3, the DNA is TGTGCCAGCAGCCGGACAGGGGAGGCCTGGGAGCAGTACTTC. This sequence encodes CASSRTGEAWEQYF.